This entry lists 17 T cell receptor beta chains sequenced from one sample in a study of control samples from healthy donors and cancer patients (dated by TCRdb to about 2020). The receptor library was made with the immunoSEQ multiplex PCR assay. TCRdb stores this immuneACCESS table with in-frame sequences only. Part of the clones is absent; in the studies checked, under half of the shortfall reflects unresolved V genes, and no reason is known for the rest. The sample table lists about 130,000 clones, approximately 94% of them with a count of one. The ten largest clonotypes hold 1.7% of the sample. Sequencing used PBMCs. These receptors originate from a man aged 45-65 years with head and neck cancer.

The CDR3 DNA sequence: TGTGCTAGTGGACTCGGGACTAGCGGGCGAGATACGCAGTATTTT. Translation: CASGLGTSGRDTQYF. The chain has TRBV12-5 and TRBJ2-3, with 12 bases that match TRBD2. The CDR3 runs 15 residues. J gave up 5 bases and V 6 bases, and 6 bases lay outside the gene matches. From germline, CDR1 is LGHNT and CDR2 FRNRAP.

The chain recombines TRBV27 with TRBJ1-5; 9 positions match TRBD1. V shed 3 bases and J 0 bases; nucleotides not matched to a gene: 6. The germline gives CDR1 MNHEY, CDR2 SMNVEV (reference sequence). The CDR3 length is 17 residues. This chain's CDR3 is CASSFLGTGNSNQPQHF. The CDR3 nucleotides read TGTGCCAGCAGTTTTCTGGGGACAGGGAATAGCAATCAGCCCCAGCATTTT.

V usage is TRBV6-6 and J usage is TRBJ1-3; perhaps TRBD1 as D (6 bases). V lost 5 bases to trimming and J lost 0 bases, with 14 bases between them. Germline lookup yields CDR1 MNHNY and CDR2 SVGAGI (reference sequence). The CDR3 extends over 16 amino acids. The CDR3 here is CASSRRTEYSGNTIYF. The DNA for the CDR3 is TGTGCCAGCAGTCGCCGGACAGAATACTCTGGAAACACCATATATTTT.

The chain employs TRBV18 and TRBJ2-7, with 7 bases aligning to TRBD1. The junction had 2 bases not matched to a gene; V was cut back by 1 base and J by 2 bases. Germline values: CDR1 KGHSH, CDR2 LQKENI. CDR3 length: 14 residues. Here the CDR3 reads CASSPQTGAYEQYF. CDR3 sequence (DNA): TGTGCCAGCTCACCACAAACAGGGGCCTACGAGCAGTACTTC. Full variable domain (outside the CDR3, taken from reference TRBV18 and TRBJ2-7): NAGVMQNPRHLVRRRGQEARLRCSPMKGHSHVYWYRQLPEEGLKFMVYLQKENIIDESGMPKERFSAEFPKEGPSILRIQQVVRGDSAAYFCASSPQTGAYEQYFGPGTRLTVT.

V and J are TRBV19 and TRBJ2-7, with TRBD1 matching over 11 bases. Germline assignment: CDR1 LNHDA and CDR2 SQIVND (reference sequence). This CDR3 is built from 15 residues. V lost 4 bases, J lost 3 bases, and 5 bases stayed unmatched. Here the CDR3 DNA reads TGTGCCAGTAGTAACCGGACAGGGGGCATCTACGAGCAGTACTTC. It specifies CASSNRTGGIYEQYF.

The chain carries TRBV5-1 and TRBJ2-2; TRBD1 agrees at 8 bases. Germline V gene lookup returns CDR1 SGHRS and CDR2 YFSETQ. V was pared by 0 bases and J by 6 bases, with 4 bases of the junction left unmatched. CDR3 length: 15 amino acids. In nucleotides, the CDR3 is TGCGCCAGCAGCTTGGTGCAGGGGGCGCCCGGGGAGCTGTTTTTT. Translation: CASSLVQGAPGELFF.

The chain employs TRBV7-2 and TRBJ2-4, with a tentative D call TRBD2 (7 bases). V was shortened by 5 bases and J by 4 bases, with 18 bases between the two germline ends. CDR1 and CDR2 (germline): SGHTA, FQGNSA. The CDR3 is made up of 16 amino acids. The CDR3 DNA reads TGTGCCAGCAGCCATAGAGGGGGGGGTAATAAAAACATTCAGTACTTC. The encoded protein is CASSHRGGGNKNIQYF.

The J gene is TRBJ2-1, the V gene TRBV18; D assignment may be TRBD1 or TRBD2 (5 bases each). Trimming pared 3 bases from V and 2 bases from J, leaving 17 bases between. Germline CDR1 and CDR2: KGHSH and LQKENI. The CDR3 covers 17 residues. The CDR3 DNA reads as TGTGCCAGCTCACCCCGGGGCACAAATTCCCCCTACAATGAGCAGTTCTTC. This gives the protein CASSPRGTNSPYNEQFF.

The V and J genes are TRBV9 and TRBJ2-3; D is undetermined. Germline V CDR1 and CDR2: SGDLS, YYNGEE. The CDR3 totals 10 residues. V lost 3 bases, J lost 6 bases, and 2 bases lay in between. The CDR3 sequence: CASSADTQYF. The CDR3 nucleotides read TGTGCCAGCAGCGCCGATACGCAGTATTTT.

This chain connects TRBV5-1 to TRBJ2-5; no firm D call. Germline CDR1 reads SGHRS; CDR2 reads YFSETQ. Trimming shortened V by 0 bases and J by 5 bases, and 5 bases separated the two germline ends. The CDR3 loop spans 12 amino acids. The CDR3 spells CASSLDMETQYF. In DNA, the CDR3 is TGCGCCAGCAGCTTGGATATGGAGACCCAGTACTTC.

The CDR3 protein is CASSHRDREWEQFF. The CDR3 DNA sequence: TGTGCCAGCAGCCACCGGGACAGGGAGTGGGAGCAGTTCTTC. The chain joins TRBV3-1 (or the pseudogene TRBV3-2) to TRBJ2-1; 9 nucleotides line up with TRBD1. The CDR3 consists of 14 residues. Germline V gene data show CDR1 as LGHDT and CDR2 as YNNKEL (reference sequence). Trimming at V came to 3 bases and at J to 10 bases, leaving 7 bases not matched to a gene.

This sequence joins TRBV2 and TRBJ2-7; 12 positions match TRBD2. The CDR3 runs 15 residues. Germline values: CDR1 SNHLY, CDR2 FYNNEI. Trimming removed 6 bases from V and 1 base from J; junction bases left unmatched: 4. This CDR3 reads CASRRLAGASYEQYF. CDR3 coding DNA: TGTGCCAGCAGAAGACTAGCGGGGGCTTCCTACGAGCAGTACTTC.

The V gene is TRBV28, the J gene TRBJ1-3; 7 bases match TRBD1. Trimming removed 2 bases from V and 7 bases from J; junction bases left unmatched: 5. This CDR3 comprises 14 residues. Germline lookup yields CDR1 MDHEN and CDR2 SYDVKM. The CDR3 sequence: CASSLKGALNTIYF. The CDR3 bases are TGTGCCAGCAGTTTAAAGGGGGCGCTGAACACCATATATTTT.

CDR3 sequence: CASSQEQEILKFQETQYF. The CDR3 nucleotides read TGTGCCAGCAGCCAAGAGCAGGAGATTCTTAAGTTTCAAGAGACCCAGTACTTC. The rearrangement links TRBV3-1 (or the pseudogene TRBV3-2) to TRBJ2-5; D is ambiguous. Germline V gene data show CDR1 as LGHDT and CDR2 as YNNKEL (reference sequence). This CDR3 contains 18 residues. The germline V and J ends were trimmed by 0 bases and 2 bases, with 19 bases remaining between them.

The gene calls are TRBV19 and TRBJ1-3; tentative D call: TRBD1 (6 bases). With 4 bases removed from V and 4 bases from J, the gap between germline ends came to 14 bases. CDR3 length: 15 amino acids. Germline V gene data show CDR1 as LNHDA and CDR2 as SQIVND (reference sequence). The CDR3 loop reads CASSSTGRKGNTIYF. DNA of the CDR3: TGTGCCAGTAGTAGTACAGGGAGGAAAGGAAACACCATATATTTT.

This chain links TRBV7-2 with TRBJ1-1; D gene uncertain. CDR3 length: 14 residues. Germline lookup yields CDR1 SGHTA and CDR2 FQGNSA. V lost 1 base and J lost 1, with 7 bases in between. CDR3 nucleotides: TGTGCCAGCAGCTTAGGGGGATGGAACACTGAAGCTTTCTTT. As protein: CASSLGGWNTEAFF.

This clone came up a few times. This rearrangement joins TRBV28 to TRBJ2-7, with 8 bases lining up with TRBD2. Germline values: CDR1 MDHEN, CDR2 SYDVKM. This CDR3 spans 15 amino acids. With V trimmed by 6 bases and J by 3 bases, 10 bases remained unmatched. The CDR3 DNA is TGTGCCAGCAGGAGCGGGGGCGAAACCTTCTACGAGCAGTACTTC. It is translated as CASRSGGETFYEQYF.